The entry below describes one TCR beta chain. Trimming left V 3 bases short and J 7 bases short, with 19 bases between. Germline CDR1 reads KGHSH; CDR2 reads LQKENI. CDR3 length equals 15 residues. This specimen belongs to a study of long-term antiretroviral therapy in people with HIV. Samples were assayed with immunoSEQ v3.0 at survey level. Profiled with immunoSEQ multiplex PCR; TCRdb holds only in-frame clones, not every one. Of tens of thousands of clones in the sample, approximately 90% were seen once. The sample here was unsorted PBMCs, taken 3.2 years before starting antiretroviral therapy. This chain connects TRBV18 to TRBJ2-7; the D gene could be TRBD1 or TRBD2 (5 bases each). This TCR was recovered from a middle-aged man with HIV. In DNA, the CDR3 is TGTGCCAGCTCACCTAGGAGAGGGACCCTCGGGGAGCAGTACTTC. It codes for CASSPRRGTLGEQYF.